These 20 T cell receptor beta chains were all obtained from the same sample, sequenced in a study of T cell repertoires in cytomegalovirus infection. TCRdb called the reads again in MiXCR, with one record for every CDR3 protein. The sample includes about 400,000 distinct CDR3 sequences, 15% to 20% of them seen just once. Specimen: PBMCs. The receptor set was obtained from a human donor in good health (CMV status not recorded). Some clones in this sample may be carry-over from other donors' samples.

The V and J genes are TRBV5-1 and TRBJ2-1; 11 bases are a match to TRBD2. Germline V gene data show CDR1 as SGHRS and CDR2 as YFSETQ. V was pared by 5 bases and J by 3 bases, with 4 bases of the junction left unmatched. CDR3 length: 15 amino acids. CDR3 loop: CASRQGLADYNEQFF. The CDR3 bases are TGCGCCAGCAGACAGGGACTAGCGGACTACAATGAGCAGTTCTTC.

This clonotype was seen a handful of times. The CDR3 reads CASSTGPRETQYF. Written as DNA, the CDR3 is TGTGCCAGCAGTACGGGACCGCGAGAGACCCAGTACTTC. The V gene is TRBV28, the J gene TRBJ2-5; D is tentatively TRBD1 or TRBD2 (5 bases each). Between the trimmed V and J ends, which lost 5 bases and 4 bases, there was a span of 11 bases. The CDR3 runs to 13 residues. Germline loops: CDR1 MDHEN, CDR2 SYDVKM.

This clonotype was seen at least ten times. The CDR3 region is CASSPGKVGTEAFF. Written as DNA, the CDR3 is TGTGCCAGCAGCCCGGGGAAGGTGGGTACTGAAGCTTTCTTT. This rearrangement joins TRBV12-3 or TRBV12-4 to TRBJ1-1, with D hard to call. The CDR3 is made up of 14 amino acids. The germline V and J ends were trimmed by 6 bases and 5 bases, with 16 bases remaining between them.

The chain joins TRBV29-1 to TRBJ2-7; 8 bases fit TRBD1. The CDR3 is 14 amino acids. Trimming cost V 5 bases and J 3 bases; bases outside gene matches: 9. Germline assignment: CDR1 SQVTM and CDR2 ANQGSEA. CDR3 nucleotide sequence: TGCAGCGTTTCTCTGGGGACAGGTCTCTACGAGCAGTACTTC. Translating it yields CSVSLGTGLYEQYF.

V gene TRBV3-1 combines with J gene TRBJ1-5; no firm D call. Trimming removed 4 bases from V and 5 bases from J, with 12 bases in between. There are 14 residues in the CDR3. Germline loops: CDR1 LGHDT, CDR2 YNNKEL (reference sequence). The CDR3 region is CASSLGSTDQPQHF. The CDR3 nucleotides are TGTGCCAGCAGCCTAGGGTCAACTGATCAGCCCCAGCATTTT.

A few counts support this clonotype. The chain links TRBV5-5 to TRBJ1-1, with 8 bases identical to TRBD1. Per germline, CDR1 SGHKS and CDR2 YYEKEE (reference sequence). CDR3 size: 14 residues. V lost 4 bases to trimming and J lost 4 bases; unmatched junction nucleotides: 6. The CDR3 DNA is TGTGCCAGCAGCCAACAGGGGGATGTCACTGAAGCTTTCTTT. Amino acid sequence: CASSQQGDVTEAFF. The full variable domain, completed using reference TRBV5-5 and TRBJ1-1, is DAGVTQSPTHLIKTRGQQVTLRCSPISGHKSVSWYQQVLGQGPQFIFQYYEKEERGRGNFPDRFSARQFPNYSSELNVNALLLGDSALYLCASSQQGDVTEAFFGQGTRLTVV.

The table lists this clonotype with many counts. The rearrangement uses TRBV6-2 or TRBV6-3 and TRBJ2-3; a weak D match, TRBD2 (5 bases). This CDR3 comprises 14 residues. The germline V gene has CDR1 MNHEY and CDR2 SVGEGT. Trimming pared 10 bases from V and 6 bases from J, leaving 20 bases between. The CDR3 here is CAIRAGNQYDTQYF. CDR3 nucleotides: TGTGCCATCCGGGCGGGTAACCAGTACGATACGCAGTATTTT.

Many counts were recorded for this clonotype. The rearrangement uses TRBV7-6 and TRBJ2-7, with D perhaps matching TRBD2 (6 bases). This CDR3 region has 13 residues. Germline V lookup: CDR1 SGHVS, CDR2 FNYEAQ. Trimming took off 1 base at V and 5 bases at J, with 9 bases between the two ends. CDR3 amino acids: CASSLGGGDEQYF. The CDR3, as DNA: TGTGCCAGCAGCTTAGGTGGAGGGGACGAGCAGTACTTC.

This clonotype has ten or more counts. The chain recombines TRBV6-1 with TRBJ1-5, with D uncertain. Trimming left V 2 bases short and J 5 bases short, with 16 bases between. The germline gives CDR1 MNHNS, CDR2 SASEGT. This CDR3 is built from 16 residues. The CDR3 sequence: CASSERSGRRYQPQHF. The DNA for the CDR3 is TGTGCCAGCAGTGAACGATCAGGTCGACGATATCAGCCCCAGCATTTT.

Ten or more counts support this clonotype. The chain links TRBV7-2 to TRBJ2-3; D unclear. CDR3 size: 15 residues. Trimming left V 6 bases short and J 2 bases short, with 15 bases between. Looked up from germline, CDR1 is SGHTA and CDR2 is FQGNSA. CDR3 in amino acids: CASRPYPLITDTQYF. The CDR3, as DNA: TGTGCCAGCAGGCCTTATCCGTTAATCACAGATACGCAGTATTTT.

This clonotype has more than one count but fewer than ten. The CDR3 nucleotides read TGTGCCAGCAGTACCCAATCCGAGACCCAGTACTTC. This encodes CASSTQSETQYF. V gene TRBV2 combines with J gene TRBJ2-5; D is uncertain. Germline loops: CDR1 SNHLY, CDR2 FYNNEI. Between the trimmed V and J ends, which lost 5 bases and 5 bases, there was a span of 9 bases. The CDR3 is 12 amino acids.

As regards this clonotype: No conserved phenylalanine or tryptophan ends this CDR3, so it is likely a read error. J is TRBJ2-1 and V is TRBV7-2, with a weak D call TRBD2 (6 bases). The CDR3 is made up of 14 amino acids. Germline values: CDR1 SGHTA, CDR2 FQGNSA. Deletions cut 5 bases from V and 10 bases from J, with 18 bases between. Here the CDR3 reads CASSGRDSRREQFI. The CDR3 DNA reads TGTGCCAGCAGCGGACGGGACTCACGGCGGGAGCAGTTCATC.

The chain employs TRBV6-2 or TRBV6-3 and TRBJ2-7; TRBD2 matches 8 bases. The CDR3 is 14 amino acids. V was pared by 7 bases and J by 3 bases, with 8 bases of the junction left unmatched. CDR1 is MNHEY and CDR2 is SVGEGT in the germline V gene. Here the CDR3 reads CASTGPAGVYEQYF. CDR3 nucleotide sequence: TGTGCCAGCACTGGTCCAGCGGGAGTCTACGAGCAGTACTTC.

In its sample, this clonotype was seen many times. This chain joins TRBV7-6 and TRBJ1-1; 7 nucleotides agree with TRBD1. CDR1 SGHVS and CDR2 FNYEAQ come from the germline V gene. V lost 2 bases and J lost 11; bases outside the gene matches: 8. The CDR3 has 13 residues. The CDR3 sequence is CASSLSQGEGAFF. The CDR3 DNA follows: TGTGCCAGCAGCTTAAGTCAGGGGGAGGGGGCTTTCTTT.

The chain links TRBV3-1 to TRBJ2-1, with no clear D. Germline-derived CDR1 and CDR2 are LGHDT and YNNKEL (reference sequence). V was clipped by 1 base and J by 5 bases, with 6 bases between them. The CDR3 is made up of 13 amino acids. This CDR3 is CASSQVTHNEQFF. The CDR3 DNA is TGTGCCAGCAGCCAAGTGACACACAATGAGCAGTTCTTC.

This clonotype occurred many times. The V gene is TRBV12-3 or TRBV12-4, the J gene TRBJ1-3; D remains ambiguous. The CDR3 runs 15 residues. With 3 bases removed from V and 0 bases from J, the gap between germline ends came to 9 bases. The CDR3 bases are TGTGCCAGCAGTTTGCACACTAGCTCTGGAAACACCATATATTTT. It encodes CASSLHTSSGNTIYF.

The rearrangement links TRBV20-1 to TRBJ2-2; perhaps TRBD2 as D (5 bases). V lost 6 bases, J lost 7 bases, and 12 bases lay in between. The CDR3 runs to 12 residues. The germline gives CDR1 DFQATT, CDR2 SNEGSKA (reference sequence). As DNA, the CDR3 is TGCAGTGCCCCCGGGGTTGGCGGGGAGCTGTTTTTT. Translating it yields CSAPGVGGELFF.

This clonotype was seen ten or more times. The CDR3 reads CASSLRGAGWQFF. The CDR3 DNA follows: TGTGCCAGCAGCCTTCGGGGAGCGGGATGGCAGTTCTTC. This chain connects TRBV7-2 to TRBJ2-1; 7 bases are shared with TRBD2. The V segment lost 5 bases and the J segment 12 bases; nucleotides outside the gene matches: 10. From germline, CDR1 is SGHTA and CDR2 FQGNSA. The CDR3 spans 13 residues.

This clonotype appeared many times. This sequence joins TRBV7-6 and TRBJ2-2; perhaps TRBD1 as D (5 bases). V was shortened by 1 base and J by 4 bases, with 13 bases between the two germline ends. The germline V gene encodes CDR1 SGHVS and CDR2 FNYEAQ. The CDR3 runs to 16 residues. Here the CDR3 reads CASSLDGQGRTGELFF. The CDR3 DNA sequence: TGTGCCAGCAGCTTAGATGGACAAGGACGCACCGGGGAGCTGTTTTTT.

At least ten counts were recorded for this clonotype. The chain uses TRBV7-2 and TRBJ1-2; maybe TRBD1 (5 bases). Trimming removed 5 bases from V and 5 bases from J, with 12 bases in between. The CDR3 has 13 residues. Germline CDR1 SGHTA, CDR2 FQGNSA. DNA for the CDR3: TGTGCCAGCAGCCCCAGGGACGATTATGGCTACACCTTC. This codes for CASSPRDDYGYTF.